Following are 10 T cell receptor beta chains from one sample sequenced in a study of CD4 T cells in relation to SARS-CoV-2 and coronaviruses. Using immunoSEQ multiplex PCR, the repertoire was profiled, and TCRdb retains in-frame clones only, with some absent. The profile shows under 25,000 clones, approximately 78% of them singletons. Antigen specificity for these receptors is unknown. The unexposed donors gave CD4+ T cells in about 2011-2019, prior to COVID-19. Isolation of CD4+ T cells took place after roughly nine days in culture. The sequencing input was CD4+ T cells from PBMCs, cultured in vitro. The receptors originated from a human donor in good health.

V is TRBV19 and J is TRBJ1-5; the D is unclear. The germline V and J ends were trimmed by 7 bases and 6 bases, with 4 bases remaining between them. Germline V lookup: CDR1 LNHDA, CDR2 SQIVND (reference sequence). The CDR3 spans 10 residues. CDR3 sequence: CASTRQPQHF. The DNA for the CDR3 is TGTGCCAGTACACGTCAGCCCCAGCATTTT.

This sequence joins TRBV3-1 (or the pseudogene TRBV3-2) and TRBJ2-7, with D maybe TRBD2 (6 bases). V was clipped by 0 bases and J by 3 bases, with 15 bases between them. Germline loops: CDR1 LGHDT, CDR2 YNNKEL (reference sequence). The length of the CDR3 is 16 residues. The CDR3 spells CASSQDWGGPVYEQYF. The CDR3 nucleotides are TGTGCCAGCAGCCAAGATTGGGGAGGTCCAGTCTACGAGCAGTACTTC.

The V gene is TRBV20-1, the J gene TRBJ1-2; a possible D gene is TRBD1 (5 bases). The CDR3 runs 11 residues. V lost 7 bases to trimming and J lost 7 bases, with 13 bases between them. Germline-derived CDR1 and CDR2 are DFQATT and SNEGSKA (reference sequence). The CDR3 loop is CSGGGVSGYTF. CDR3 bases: TGCAGTGGCGGGGGGGTTTCTGGCTACACCTTC.

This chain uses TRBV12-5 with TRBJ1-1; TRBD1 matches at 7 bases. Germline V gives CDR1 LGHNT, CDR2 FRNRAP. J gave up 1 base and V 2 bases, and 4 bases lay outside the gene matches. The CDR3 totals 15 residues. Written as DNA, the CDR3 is TGTGCTAGTGGTTTGCCGGGACAGTCGAACACTGAAGCTTTCTTT. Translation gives CASGLPGQSNTEAFF. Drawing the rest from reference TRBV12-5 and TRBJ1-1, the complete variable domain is DARVTQTPRHKVTEMGQEVTMRCQPILGHNTVFWYRQTMMQGLELLAYFRNRAPLDDSGMPKDRFSAEMPDATLATLKIQPSEPRDSAVYFCASGLPGQSNTEAFFGQGTRLTVV.

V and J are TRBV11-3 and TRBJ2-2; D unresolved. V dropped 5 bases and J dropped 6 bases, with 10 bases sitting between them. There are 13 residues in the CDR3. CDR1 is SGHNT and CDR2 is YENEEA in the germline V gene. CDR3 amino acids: CASSRITAGELFF. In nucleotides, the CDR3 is TGTGCCAGCAGCCGGATTACAGCCGGGGAGCTGTTTTTT.

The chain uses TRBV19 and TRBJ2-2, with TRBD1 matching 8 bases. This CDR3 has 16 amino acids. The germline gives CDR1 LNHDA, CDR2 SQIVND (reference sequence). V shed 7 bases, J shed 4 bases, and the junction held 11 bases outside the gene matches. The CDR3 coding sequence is TGTGCCAGTAAGCGTGGGGGGACAGGTGGCACCGGGGAGCTGTTTTTT. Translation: CASKRGGTGGTGELFF. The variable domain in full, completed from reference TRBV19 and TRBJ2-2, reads DGGITQSPKYLFRKEGQNVTLSCEQNLNHDAMYWYRQDPGQGLRLIYYSQIVNDFQKGDIAEGYSVSREKKESFPLTVTSAQKNPTAFYLCASKRGGTGGTGELFFGEGSRLTVL.

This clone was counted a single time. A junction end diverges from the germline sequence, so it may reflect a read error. CDR3 sequence: CASRIHGTYF. CDR3 DNA: TGTGCCAGCAGAATCCACGGGACGTACTTT. The J gene is TRBJ1-1, the V gene TRBV2, with D perhaps matching TRBD1 (5 bases). The CDR3 has 10 amino acids. In germline, CDR1 is SNHLY, CDR2 FYNNEI. The full variable domain, in which reference TRBV2 and TRBJ1-1 provide the parts outside the CDR3, is EPEVTQTPSHQVTQMGQEVILRCVPISNHLYFYWYRQILGQKVEFLVSFYNNEISEKSEIFDDQFSVERPDGSNFTLKIRSTKLEDSAMYFCASRIHGTYFGQGTRLTVV.

The CDR3 region has the DNA TGTGCCAGCAGCGTAGGAGCGGGAGCCGGCACAGATACGCAGTATTTT. This translates into CASSVGAGAGTDTQYF. The rearrangement links TRBV9 to TRBJ2-3, with 8 bases identical to TRBD2. The V segment lost 0 bases and the J segment 1 base; nucleotides outside the gene matches: 4. There are 16 residues in the CDR3. The germline CDR1 and CDR2 sequences are SGDLS and YYNGEE.

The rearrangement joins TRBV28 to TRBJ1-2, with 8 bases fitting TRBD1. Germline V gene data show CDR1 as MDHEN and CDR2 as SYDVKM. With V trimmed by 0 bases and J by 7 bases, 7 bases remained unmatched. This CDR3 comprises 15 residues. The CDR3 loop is CASSLWAGGASGYTF. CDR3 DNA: TGTGCCAGCAGTTTATGGGCAGGGGGCGCGAGTGGCTACACCTTC.

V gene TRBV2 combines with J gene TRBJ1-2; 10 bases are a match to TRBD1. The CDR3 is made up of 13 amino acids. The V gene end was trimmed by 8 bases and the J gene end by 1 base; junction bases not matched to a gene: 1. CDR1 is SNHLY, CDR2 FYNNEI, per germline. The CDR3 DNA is TGTGCCAGCGGACAGGGGGTTAACTATGGCTACACCTTC. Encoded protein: CASGQGVNYGYTF.